The entry that follows covers one TCR beta chain sequence. A Clinical Activity Score of at least 3, a NOSPECS grade of at least 4 and a duration under 3 months were recorded in the ophthalmopathy patients. Patients having uncontrolled infection, another autoimmune disease, pregnancy or lactation were not included. For the diagnoses, clinical symptoms, serum thyroxine and TRAb, thyroid ultrasound and orbital computed tomography were used. This specimen comes from a study of T cells in Graves' hyperthyroidism and ophthalmopathy. TCR beta CDR3 sequences were amplified from RNA transcripts. The HTBI set primed first-round TCR CDR3 RT-PCR. TCRdb processed the multiplex PCR reads anew with MiXCR; each CDR3 protein has one entry. The table has about 480,000 distinct CDR3 sequences, about 24% seen once. The CDR3 consists of 13 residues. Between the trimmed V and J ends, which lost 8 bases and 4 bases, there was a span of 11 bases.

Sequencing was performed on blood. The V gene is TRBV12-3 or TRBV12-4, the J gene TRBJ2-2; possible D gene TRBD2, 5 bases. This receptor was identified in a woman in her 30s with Graves' ophthalmopathy. CDR3 protein: CASVNRGTGELFF. DNA for the CDR3: TGTGCCAGCGTCAACCGGGGCACCGGGGAGCTGTTTTTT.